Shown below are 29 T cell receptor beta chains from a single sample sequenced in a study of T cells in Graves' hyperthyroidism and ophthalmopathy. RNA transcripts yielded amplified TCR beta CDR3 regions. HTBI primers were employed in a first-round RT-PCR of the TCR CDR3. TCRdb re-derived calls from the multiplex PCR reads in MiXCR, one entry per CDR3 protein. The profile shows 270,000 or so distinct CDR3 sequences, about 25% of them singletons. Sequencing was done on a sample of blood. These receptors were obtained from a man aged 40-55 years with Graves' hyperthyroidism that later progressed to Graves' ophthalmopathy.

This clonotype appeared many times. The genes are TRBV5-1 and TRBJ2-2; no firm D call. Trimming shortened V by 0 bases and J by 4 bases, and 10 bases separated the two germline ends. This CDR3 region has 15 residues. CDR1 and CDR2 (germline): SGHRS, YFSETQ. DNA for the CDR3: TGCGCCAGCAGCTTGGGACGAGTTGGCACCGGGGAGCTGTTTTTT. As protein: CASSLGRVGTGELFF.

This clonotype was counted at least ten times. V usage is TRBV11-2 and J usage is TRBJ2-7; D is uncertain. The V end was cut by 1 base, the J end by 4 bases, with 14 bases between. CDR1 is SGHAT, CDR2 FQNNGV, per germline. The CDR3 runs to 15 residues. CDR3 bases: TGTGCCAGCAGCTTAGGAGGTGCGTCCGGATACGAGCAGTACTTC. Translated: CASSLGGASGYEQYF.

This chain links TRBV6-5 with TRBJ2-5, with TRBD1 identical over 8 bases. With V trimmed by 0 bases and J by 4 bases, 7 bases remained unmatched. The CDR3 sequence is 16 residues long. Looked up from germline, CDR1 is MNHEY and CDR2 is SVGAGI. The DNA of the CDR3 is TGTGCCAGCAGTTACTCGCAGGGGGCGTTCTCAGAGACCCAGTACTTC. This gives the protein CASSYSQGAFSETQYF.

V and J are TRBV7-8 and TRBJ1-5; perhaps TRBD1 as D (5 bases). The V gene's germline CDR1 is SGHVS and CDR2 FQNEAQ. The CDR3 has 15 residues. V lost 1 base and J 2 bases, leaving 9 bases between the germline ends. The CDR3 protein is CASSLGQTRNQPQHF. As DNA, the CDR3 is TGTGCCAGCAGCTTAGGACAGACTCGCAATCAGCCCCAGCATTTT. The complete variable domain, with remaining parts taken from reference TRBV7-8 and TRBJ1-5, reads GAGVSQSPRYKVAKRGQDVALRCDPISGHVSLFWYQQALGQGPEFLTYFQNEAQLDKSGLPSDRFFAERPEGSVSTLKIQRTQQEDSAVYLCASSLGQTRNQPQHFGDGTRLSIL.

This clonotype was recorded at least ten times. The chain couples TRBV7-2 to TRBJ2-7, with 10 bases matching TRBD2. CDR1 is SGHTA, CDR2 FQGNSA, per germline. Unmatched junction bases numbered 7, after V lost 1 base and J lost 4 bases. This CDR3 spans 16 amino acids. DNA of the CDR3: TGTGCCAGCAGCTTAGTAGCGGGAGGATCTTGGTACGAGCAGTACTTC. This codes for CASSLVAGGSWYEQYF.

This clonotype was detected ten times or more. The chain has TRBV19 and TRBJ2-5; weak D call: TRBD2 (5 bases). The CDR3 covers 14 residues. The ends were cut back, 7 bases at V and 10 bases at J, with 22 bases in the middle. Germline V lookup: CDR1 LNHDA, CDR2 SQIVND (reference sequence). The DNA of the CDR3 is TGTGCCAGTAACCCGAGGGTCGGCGGTGCGTTCCAGTACTTC. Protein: CASNPRVGGAFQYF. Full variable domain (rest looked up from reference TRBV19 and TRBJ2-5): DGGITQSPKYLFRKEGQNVTLSCEQNLNHDAMYWYRQDPGQGLRLIYYSQIVNDFQKGDIAEGYSVSREKKESFPLTVTSAQKNPTAFYLCASNPRVGGAFQYFGPGTRLLVL.

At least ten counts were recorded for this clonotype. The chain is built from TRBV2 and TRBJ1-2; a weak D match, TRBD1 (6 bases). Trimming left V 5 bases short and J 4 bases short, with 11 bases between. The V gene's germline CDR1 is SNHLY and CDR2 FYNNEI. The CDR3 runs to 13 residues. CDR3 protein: CASSPGTSYGYTF. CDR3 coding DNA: TGTGCCAGCAGTCCCGGGACAAGCTATGGCTACACCTTC. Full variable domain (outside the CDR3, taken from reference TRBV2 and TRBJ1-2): EPEVTQTPSHQVTQMGQEVILRCVPISNHLYFYWYRQILGQKVEFLVSFYNNEISEKSEIFDDQFSVERPDGSNFTLKIRSTKLEDSAMYFCASSPGTSYGYTFGSGTRLTVV.

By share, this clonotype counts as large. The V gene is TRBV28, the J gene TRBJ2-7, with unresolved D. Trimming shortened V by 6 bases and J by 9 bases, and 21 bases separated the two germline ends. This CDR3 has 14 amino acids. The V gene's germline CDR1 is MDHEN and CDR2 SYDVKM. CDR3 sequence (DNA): TGTGCCAGCAGGGACCGCCAGGCCTCTGTTGTGCAGTACTTC. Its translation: CASRDRQASVVQYF.

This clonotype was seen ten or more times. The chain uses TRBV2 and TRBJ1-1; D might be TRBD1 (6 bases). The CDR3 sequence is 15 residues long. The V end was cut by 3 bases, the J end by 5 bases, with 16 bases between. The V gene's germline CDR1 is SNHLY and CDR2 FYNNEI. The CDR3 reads CASSDSWTDLTEAFF. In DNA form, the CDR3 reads TGTGCCAGCAGTGACTCTTGGACAGACCTGACTGAAGCTTTCTTT.

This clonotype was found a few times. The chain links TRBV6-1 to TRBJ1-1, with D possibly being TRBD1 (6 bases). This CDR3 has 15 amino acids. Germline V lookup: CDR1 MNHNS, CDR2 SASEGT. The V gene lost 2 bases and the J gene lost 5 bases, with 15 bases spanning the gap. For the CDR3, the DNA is TGTGCCAGCAGTGAATGGGCAGGGGACGGGACTGAAGCTTTCTTT. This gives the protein CASSEWAGDGTEAFF.

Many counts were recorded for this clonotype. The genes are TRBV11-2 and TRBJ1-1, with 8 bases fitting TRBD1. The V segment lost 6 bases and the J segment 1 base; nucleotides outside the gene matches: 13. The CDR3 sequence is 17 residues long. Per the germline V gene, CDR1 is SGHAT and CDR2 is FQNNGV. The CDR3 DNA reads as TGTGCCAGCAGATCCTCCCACTCCGGGACAGGGAACACTGAAGCTTTCTTT. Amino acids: CASRSSHSGTGNTEAFF.

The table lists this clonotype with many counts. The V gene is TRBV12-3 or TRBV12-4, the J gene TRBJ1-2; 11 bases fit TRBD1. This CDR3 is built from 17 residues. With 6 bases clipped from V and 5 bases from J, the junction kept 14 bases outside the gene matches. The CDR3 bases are TGTGCCAGCAGACCAATTAGGGGACAGGGGGGAAAATATGGCTACACCTTC. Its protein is CASRPIRGQGGKYGYTF.

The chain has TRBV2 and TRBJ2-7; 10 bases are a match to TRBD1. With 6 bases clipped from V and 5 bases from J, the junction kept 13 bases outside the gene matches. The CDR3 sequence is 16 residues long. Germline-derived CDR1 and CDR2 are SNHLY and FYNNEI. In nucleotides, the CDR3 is TGTGCCAGCAGGGGTCTTCGGACAGGGGGAAGCGACGAGCAGTACTTC. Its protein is CASRGLRTGGSDEQYF.

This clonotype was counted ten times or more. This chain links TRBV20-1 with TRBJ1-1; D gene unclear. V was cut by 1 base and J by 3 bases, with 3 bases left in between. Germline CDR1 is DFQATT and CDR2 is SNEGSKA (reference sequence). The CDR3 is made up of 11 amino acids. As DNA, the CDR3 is TGCAGTGCTAGAGGGTACACTGAAGCTTTCTTT. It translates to CSARGYTEAFF.

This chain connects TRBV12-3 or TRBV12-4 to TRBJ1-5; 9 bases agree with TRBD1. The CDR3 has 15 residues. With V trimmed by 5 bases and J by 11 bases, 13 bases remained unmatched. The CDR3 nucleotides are TGTGCCAGCAGTCAGGGACAGGGTGATTTCGGGGCCCAGCATTTT. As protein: CASSQGQGDFGAQHF.

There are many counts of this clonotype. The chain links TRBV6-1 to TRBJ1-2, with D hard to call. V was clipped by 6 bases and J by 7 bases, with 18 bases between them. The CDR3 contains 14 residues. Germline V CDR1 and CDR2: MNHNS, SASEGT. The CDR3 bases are TGTGCCAGCAGCGACCCCGGGATCCTCGGTGGCTACACCTTC. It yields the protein CASSDPGILGGYTF.

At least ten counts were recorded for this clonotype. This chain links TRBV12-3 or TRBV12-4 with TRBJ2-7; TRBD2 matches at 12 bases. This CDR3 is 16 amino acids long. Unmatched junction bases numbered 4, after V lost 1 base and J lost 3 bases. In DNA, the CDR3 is TGTGCCAGCAGTTTAGTGACTAGCGGGAGTGACTACGAGCAGTACTTC. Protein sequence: CASSLVTSGSDYEQYF.

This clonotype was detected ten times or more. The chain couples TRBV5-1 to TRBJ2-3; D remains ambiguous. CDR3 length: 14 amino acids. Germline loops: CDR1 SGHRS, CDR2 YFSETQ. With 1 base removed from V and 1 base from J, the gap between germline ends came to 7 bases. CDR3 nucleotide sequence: TGCGCCAGCAGCTTGAGTCCAGGCACAGATACGCAGTATTTT. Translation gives CASSLSPGTDTQYF.

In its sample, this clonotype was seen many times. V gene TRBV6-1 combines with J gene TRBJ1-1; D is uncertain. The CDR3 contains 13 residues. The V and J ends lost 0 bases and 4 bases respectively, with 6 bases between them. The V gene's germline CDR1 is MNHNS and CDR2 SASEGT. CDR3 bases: TGTGCCAGCAGTGAAGCCCGGGGCACTGAAGCTTTCTTT. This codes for CASSEARGTEAFF.

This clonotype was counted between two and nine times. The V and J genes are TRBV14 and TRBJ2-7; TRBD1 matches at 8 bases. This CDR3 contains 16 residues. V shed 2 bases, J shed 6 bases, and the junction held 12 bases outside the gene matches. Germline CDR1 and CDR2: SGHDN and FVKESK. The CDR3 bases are TGTGCCAGCAGCCAACGCGACAGGGGCTTCCGGCGCGAGCAGTACTTC. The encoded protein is CASSQRDRGFRREQYF.

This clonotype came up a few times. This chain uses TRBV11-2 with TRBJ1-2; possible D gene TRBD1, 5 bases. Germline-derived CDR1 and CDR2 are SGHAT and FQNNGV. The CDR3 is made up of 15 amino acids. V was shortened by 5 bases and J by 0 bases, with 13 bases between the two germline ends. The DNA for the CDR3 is TGTGCCAGCAGCCAAGACAGCGCTTCTAACTATGGCTACACCTTC. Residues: CASSQDSASNYGYTF.

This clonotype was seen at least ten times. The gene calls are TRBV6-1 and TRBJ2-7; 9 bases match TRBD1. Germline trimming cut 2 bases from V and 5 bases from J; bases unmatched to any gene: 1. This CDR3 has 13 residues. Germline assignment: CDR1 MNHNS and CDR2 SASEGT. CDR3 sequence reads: CASSERTGDEQYF. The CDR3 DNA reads TGTGCCAGCAGTGAACGGACAGGGGACGAGCAGTACTTC.

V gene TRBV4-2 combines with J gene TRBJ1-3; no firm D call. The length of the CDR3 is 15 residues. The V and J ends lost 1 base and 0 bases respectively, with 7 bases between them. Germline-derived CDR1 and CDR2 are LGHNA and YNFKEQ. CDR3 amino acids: CASSQGAGSGNTIYF. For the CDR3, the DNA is TGTGCCAGCAGCCAAGGGGCAGGCTCTGGAAACACCATATATTTT.

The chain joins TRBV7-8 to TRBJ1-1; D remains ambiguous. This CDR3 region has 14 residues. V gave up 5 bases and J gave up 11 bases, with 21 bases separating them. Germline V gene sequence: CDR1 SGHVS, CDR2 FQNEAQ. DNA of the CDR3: TGTGCCAGCAGCCCTCGGACCCCATTGGCCTTGGCTTTCTTT. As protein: CASSPRTPLALAFF. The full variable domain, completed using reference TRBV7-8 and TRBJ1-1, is GAGVSQSPRYKVAKRGQDVALRCDPISGHVSLFWYQQALGQGPEFLTYFQNEAQLDKSGLPSDRFFAERPEGSVSTLKIQRTQQEDSAVYLCASSPRTPLALAFFGQGTRLTVV.

In DNA, the CDR3 is TGTGCCAGCAGACGTAGCGGGGGCCTTACTCGGGAGCAGTACTTC. It yields the protein CASRRSGGLTREQYF. The chain employs TRBV12-3 or TRBV12-4 and TRBJ2-7; 9 bases match TRBD2. Unmatched junction bases numbered 13, after V lost 6 bases and J lost 7 bases. The CDR3 length is 15 residues.

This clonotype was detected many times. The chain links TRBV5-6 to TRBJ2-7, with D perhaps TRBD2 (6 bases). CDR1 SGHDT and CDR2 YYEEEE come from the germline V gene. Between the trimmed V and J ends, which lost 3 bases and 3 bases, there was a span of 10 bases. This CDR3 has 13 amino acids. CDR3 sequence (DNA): TGTGCCAGCAGCTGGGCCGGGAGCTACGAGCAGTACTTC. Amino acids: CASSWAGSYEQYF.

For the CDR3, the DNA is TGTGCCAGCAGCCAAGATCCCCAGCGGGATAGAGAGACCCAGTACTTC. It is translated as CASSQDPQRDRETQYF. The chain joins TRBV3-1 to TRBJ2-5; TRBD2 matches at 7 bases. Germline V CDR1 and CDR2: LGHDT, YNNKEL (reference sequence). The CDR3 has 16 residues. With V trimmed by 0 bases and J by 4 bases, 8 bases remained unmatched.

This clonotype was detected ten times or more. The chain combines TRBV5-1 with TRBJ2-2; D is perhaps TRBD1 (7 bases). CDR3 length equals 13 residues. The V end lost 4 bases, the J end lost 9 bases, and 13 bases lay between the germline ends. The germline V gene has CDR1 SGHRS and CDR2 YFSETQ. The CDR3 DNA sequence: TGCGCCAGCAGCCCGGAGGGGGCCTGGGAGCTGTTTTTT. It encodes CASSPEGAWELFF.

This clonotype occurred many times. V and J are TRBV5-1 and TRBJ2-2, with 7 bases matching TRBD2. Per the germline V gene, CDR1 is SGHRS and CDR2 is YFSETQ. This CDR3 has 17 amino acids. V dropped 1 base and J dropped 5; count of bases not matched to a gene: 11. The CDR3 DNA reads TGCGCCAGCAGCTTGTATGTCGTTGGTAGCGGGACCGGGGAGCTGTTTTTT. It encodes CASSLYVVGSGTGELFF.